What follows describes a single T cell receptor beta chain. CD45RO-negative CD8 cells positively selected for CCR7 made up the naive population, which excluded terminally differentiated effector memory CD45RA+ cells. This entry belongs to a study of shared clonotypes between healthy human individuals. Here immunoSEQ multiplex PCR was the method, and the copy in TCRdb shows in-frame clones only, minus some. The data hold about 590,000 clones, with 95% to 96% observed a single time. Germline values: CDR1 SGHKS, CDR2 YYEKEE (reference sequence). The ends were cut back, 0 bases at V and 7 bases at J, with 8 bases in the middle. There are 13 residues in the CDR3.

Material: naive CD8+ T cells sorted from blood. This clonotype was obtained from a woman in her 30s in good health. This chain uses TRBV5-5 with TRBJ1-5, with D unresolved. The CDR3 is CASSLAIDQPQHF. The CDR3 nucleotides read TGTGCCAGCAGCTTGGCCATAGACCAGCCCCAGCATTTT.